This paragraph reports one TCR beta chain. Researchers took RNA transcripts and amplified TCR beta CDR3 regions from them. The first round was an RT-PCR with HTBI primers, and the second round was a multiplex PCR. TCRdb processed the multiplex PCR reads anew with MiXCR; each CDR3 protein has one entry. This table has more than 550,000 distinct CDR3 sequences, about two fifths appearing once. V dropped 12 bases and J dropped 0 bases, with 11 bases sitting between them. The CDR3 spans 13 residues. Germline V lookup: CDR1 KGHDR, CDR2 SFDVKD. This record belongs to a study of Graves' ophthalmopathy and Graves' hyperthyroidism. The wider study: At the time of initial diagnosis and before any treatment, peripheral blood was collected.

The sequenced sample was peripheral blood. This receptor was obtained from an adult man with Graves' ophthalmopathy. The V and J genes are TRBV24-1 and TRBJ1-3, with D perhaps matching TRBD1 (6 bases). CDR3 DNA: TGTGCCGCCGGGACAAGCTCTGGAAACACCATATATTTT. As protein: CAAGTSSGNTIYF.